Shown below are 14 T cell receptor beta chains from a single sample sequenced in a study of blood T cell repertoires in COVID-19. The protocol was immunoSEQ multiplex PCR, while the TCRdb copy is restricted to in-frame clones and leaves out a portion. Of about 120,000 clones listed, 85% to 90% are singletons. The sequenced sample consisted of peripheral blood. Every receptor here comes from a human donor with acute or convalescent COVID-19. The donor label of this sample is uncertain.

This clone was detected a few times. V is TRBV30 and J is TRBJ1-3; no clear D. Germline V gene lookup returns CDR1 GTSNPN and CDR2 SVGIG (reference sequence). With 2 bases removed from V and 0 bases from J, the gap between germline ends came to 8 bases. The CDR3 has 14 amino acids. This chain's CDR3 is CAWSSRSSGNTIYF. The CDR3 DNA is TGTGCCTGGAGTTCCCGGAGCTCTGGAAACACCATATATTTT. Filled out from reference TRBV30 and TRBJ1-3, the complete variable domain reads SQTIHQWPATLVQPVGSPLSLECTVEGTSNPNLYWYRQAAGRGLQLLFYSVGIGQISSEVPQNLSASRPQDRQFILSSKKLLLSDSGFYLCAWSSRSSGNTIYFGEGSWLTVV.

The chain recombines TRBV14 with TRBJ1-1, with 8 positions matching TRBD1. CDR3 length equals 13 residues. In germline, CDR1 is SGHDN, CDR2 FVKESK. V gave up 4 bases and J gave up 7 bases; unmatched junction bases: 5. Here the CDR3 reads CASSPTGVREAFF. In DNA, the CDR3 is TGTGCCAGCAGCCCGACAGGGGTCCGTGAAGCTTTCTTT.

The count of this clone is one. The chain carries TRBV4-3 and TRBJ1-1, with D possibly TRBD1 on 5 matching bases. Germline V gene lookup returns CDR1 LGHNA and CDR2 YSLEER. This CDR3 has 15 residues. The V gene lost 0 bases and the J gene lost 2 bases, with 10 bases spanning the gap. The CDR3, as DNA: TGCGCCAGCAGCCAAGATACAGGACAAAACACTGAAGCTTTCTTT. Translating it yields CASSQDTGQNTEAFF.

This clone came up once. The chain recombines TRBV27 with TRBJ2-1; the D gene is possibly TRBD1 (6 bases). CDR1 and CDR2 (germline): MNHEY, SMNVEV (reference sequence). The CDR3 loop spans 13 amino acids. V was shortened by 10 bases and J by 3 bases, with 13 bases between the two germline ends. DNA of the CDR3: TGTGCCACCCGAGGGGGTGGCTACAATGAGCAGTTCTTC. It codes for CATRGGGYNEQFF.

This chain links TRBV28 with TRBJ1-6; D is ambiguous. V gave up 6 bases and J gave up 7 bases, with 13 bases separating them. Per the germline V gene, CDR1 is MDHEN and CDR2 is SYDVKM. This CDR3 comprises 14 residues. CDR3 in amino acids: CASRKTENNSPLHF. The CDR3 DNA sequence: TGTGCCAGCAGGAAGACGGAGAACAATTCACCCCTCCACTTT. The full variable domain, rest sourced from reference TRBV28 and TRBJ1-6, is DVKVTQSSRYLVKRTGEKVFLECVQDMDHENMFWYRQDPGLGLRLIYFSYDVKMKEKGDIPEGYSVSREKKERFSLILESASTNQTSMYLCASRKTENNSPLHFGNGTRLTVT.

The chain employs TRBV2 and TRBJ1-6, with unresolved D. Trimming removed 5 bases at V and 1 base at J, with 12 bases between. The germline CDR1 and CDR2 sequences are SNHLY and FYNNEI. The CDR3 loop spans 16 amino acids. CDR3 sequence (DNA): TGTGCCAGCAGTTACGAGACTGTTTCCTATAATTCACCCCTCCACTTT. This encodes CASSYETVSYNSPLHF. The variable domain in full, completed from reference TRBV2 and TRBJ1-6, reads EPEVTQTPSHQVTQMGQEVILRCVPISNHLYFYWYRQILGQKVEFLVSFYNNEISEKSEIFDDQFSVERPDGSNFTLKIRSTKLEDSAMYFCASSYETVSYNSPLHFGNGTRLTVT.

V and J are TRBV9 and TRBJ1-2; D remains unclear. Germline assignment: CDR1 SGDLS and CDR2 YYNGEE. Trimming left V 9 bases short and J 7 bases short, with 19 bases between. The CDR3 consists of 13 residues. The CDR3: CATGDRDGIGYTF. The CDR3 DNA reads TGTGCCACCGGAGACCGGGATGGTATTGGCTACACCTTC.

The chain recombines TRBV7-2 with TRBJ1-5; the match to TRBD1 covers 7 bases. The germline V gene has CDR1 SGHTA and CDR2 FQGNSA. The CDR3 length is 15 residues. Germline trimming cut 4 bases from V and 3 bases from J; bases unmatched to any gene: 6. CDR3 protein: CASSSRTGDNQPQHF. The DNA for the CDR3 is TGTGCCAGCAGCTCACGGACAGGAGACAATCAGCCCCAGCATTTT.

The rearrangement links TRBV7-2 to TRBJ2-1, with TRBD1 matching 10 bases. Germline-derived CDR1 and CDR2 are SGHTA and FQGNSA. The J segment lost 7 bases and the V segment lost 5 bases, leaving 8 bases of the junction unmatched. The CDR3 is made up of 15 amino acids. As DNA, the CDR3 is TGTGCCAGCAGCCAGGGACAGGGGTTATGGAATGAGCAGTTCTTC. Translation gives CASSQGQGLWNEQFF.

The V gene is TRBV28, the J gene TRBJ1-5; D is unclear. This CDR3 has 14 amino acids. Trimming took off 4 bases at V and 0 bases at J, with 7 bases between the two ends. Germline V CDR1 and CDR2: MDHEN, SYDVKM. The CDR3 nucleotides read TGTGCCAGCAGTTCCGACATTAGCAATCAGCCCCAGCATTTT. It specifies CASSSDISNQPQHF.

This sequence joins TRBV6-1 and TRBJ1-1; D may be TRBD1 (6 bases). This CDR3 is 15 amino acids long. CDR1 MNHNS and CDR2 SASEGT come from the germline V gene. The ends were cut back, 0 bases at V and 11 bases at J, with 19 bases in the middle. In DNA form, the CDR3 reads TGTGCCAGCAGTGAAGCCACAGCACCGGGACACAGGGCTTTCTTT. This gives the protein CASSEATAPGHRAFF.

The chain couples TRBV5-5 to TRBJ1-2; D unclear. There are 13 residues in the CDR3. Germline loops: CDR1 SGHKS, CDR2 YYEKEE (reference sequence). V was pared by 0 bases and J by 3 bases, with 6 bases between. For the CDR3, the DNA is TGTGCCAGCAGCTTGGGGCTCGACTATGGCTACACCTTC. Translating gives CASSLGLDYGYTF.

The V and J genes are TRBV19 and TRBJ1-1, with D perhaps matching TRBD1 (6 bases). The ends were cut back, 6 bases at V and 6 bases at J, with 14 bases in the middle. Germline assignment: CDR1 LNHDA and CDR2 SQIVND (reference sequence). The CDR3 contains 13 residues. Here the CDR3 DNA reads TGTGCCAGTAGGCGGACAGTGGGGCCTGAAGCTTTCTTT. Translation gives CASRRTVGPEAFF.

J is TRBJ1-5 and V is TRBV28, with D possibly TRBD1 on 6 matching bases. The V end was cut by 3 bases, the J end by 4 bases, with 13 bases between. This CDR3 contains 15 residues. Germline-derived CDR1 and CDR2 are MDHEN and SYDVKM. The CDR3 region has the DNA TGTGCCAGCAGTTTCCATGGCAGGGGAAATCAGCCCCAGCATTTT. Its translation: CASSFHGRGNQPQHF.